This T cell receptor beta chain was identified during a study of blood T cell repertoires in COVID-19. Across the whole study: The origin of the acute and convalescent COVID-19 samples was the United States, Italy and Spain.

Per the original data handling: Amplification of reference gene primers was used by the study to estimate nucleated cell counts. The method was immunoSEQ multiplex PCR; TCRdb's version includes in-frame clones alone and lacks a portion of them. That table furnishes V, J and clone size, whereas the DNA furnished D and trimming. The data contain a few hundred thousand clones, more than 75% of them singletons. With V trimmed by 2 bases and J by 5 bases, 4 bases remained unmatched. This CDR3 has 16 residues. From germline, CDR1 is SGHTS and CDR2 YDEGEE. Sequenced input: peripheral blood. The chain couples TRBV5-8 to TRBJ2-3, with 14 bases fitting TRBD2. The clonotype originates from a man in his forties or fifties with active or convalescent COVID-19. Here the CDR3 DNA reads TGTGCCAGCAGCTTCGGGACTAGCGGGAGAGGAGATACGCAGTATTTT. Its translation: CASSFGTSGRGDTQYF.